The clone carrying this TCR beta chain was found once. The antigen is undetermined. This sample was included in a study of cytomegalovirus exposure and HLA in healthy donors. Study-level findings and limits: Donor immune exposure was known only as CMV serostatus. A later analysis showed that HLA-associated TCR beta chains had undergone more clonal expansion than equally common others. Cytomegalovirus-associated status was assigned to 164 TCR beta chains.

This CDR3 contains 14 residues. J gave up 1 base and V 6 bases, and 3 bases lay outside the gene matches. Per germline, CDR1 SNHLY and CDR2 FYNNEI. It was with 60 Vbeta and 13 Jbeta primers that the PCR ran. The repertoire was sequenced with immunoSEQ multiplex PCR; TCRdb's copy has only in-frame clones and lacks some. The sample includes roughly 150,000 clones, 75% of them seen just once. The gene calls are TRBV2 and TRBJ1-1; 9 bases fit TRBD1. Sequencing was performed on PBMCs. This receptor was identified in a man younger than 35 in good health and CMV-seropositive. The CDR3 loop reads CASRGTGRNTEAFF. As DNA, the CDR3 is TGTGCCAGCAGGGGGACAGGGAGGAACACTGAAGCTTTCTTT.